This TCR beta chain was recorded in a study of blood T cell repertoires in COVID-19. Each participant's cohort was designated according to participant-reported clinical history. The data were produced by immunoSEQ multiplex PCR, yet TCRdb's version contains in-frame clones alone and is incomplete. There are about 500,000 clones in the sample; 87% occur only once, and roughly 0.7% lies in the top ten. The germline V gene encodes CDR1 SGHAT and CDR2 FQDESV (reference sequence). V gave up 7 bases and J gave up 4 bases, with 15 bases separating them. The length of the CDR3 is 14 residues. Material for sequencing was PBMCs or T cells enriched from blood (not recorded which). This TCR derives from a woman aged 18-29 years who had recovered from COVID-19. The rearrangement links TRBV11-1 to TRBJ2-3, with TRBD1 as a possible D gene (6 bases). This chain's CDR3 is CASTPGSGADTQYF. CDR3 in DNA: TGTGCCAGCACCCCGGGCTCAGGGGCAGATACGCAGTATTTT.